This T cell receptor beta chain came from a study of blood T cells in healthy people across ages. Study in general: About one barcoded beta molecule per two T cells was the capture yield of template switching.

Alongside a J-beta primer mix, a sample-barcoded 5' primer served in a second PCR lasting about 7 to 12 cycles. TCRdb ran MiXCR on the 5' RACE reads and lists one entry per CDR3 protein. The repertoire includes around 580,000 distinct CDR3 sequences, under 55% of them detected once, and 20% to 25% sits in the top ten. The CDR3 consists of 15 residues. J was trimmed by 0 bases and V by 4 bases; bases with no gene match: 5. Germline lookup yields CDR1 SGHTA and CDR2 FQGNSA. Every sample yielded at least 7 million isolated PBMCs. Overall study findings and caveats: Older age coincided with a roughly linear decline in TCR beta diversity per million T cells. TCR beta diversity tracked closely with naive T cell percentage.

About this clonotype itself: Its antigen is unidentified.

The chain couples TRBV7-2 to TRBJ2-7, with 8 bases identical to TRBD1. This sequence originates from a man older than 75 in good health. The sequenced sample consisted of blood. CDR3 residues: CASSCGTGLSYEQYF. CDR3 nucleotides: TGTGCCAGCAGCTGCGGGACAGGCCTCTCCTACGAGCAGTACTTC.